The rows below give T cell receptor beta chains drawn from one sample of a study of pediatric ulcerative colitis. Profiled with immunoSEQ multiplex PCR; TCRdb holds only in-frame clones, not every one. The data show under 6,000 clones, over 85% seen once. Sequencing was performed on blood. These receptors were collected from a boy aged 5 to 17 who was a control in a study of pediatric ulcerative colitis. The CDR3 runs from the conserved cysteine through the conserved F or W. Each record gives: clone size, J gene, D gene, V gene, CDR3 DNA, CDR3 protein. D genes are given only for firm matches. Where a row states a size, it is once, few, many or the class of an expanded clone; other rows omit it.

>NA|TRBJ2-3|NA|TRBV4-2
TGTGCCAGCAGCCAAGATAGCGTCACAGATACGCAGTATTTT
CASSQDSVTDTQYF
>NA|TRBJ2-1|TRBD2|TRBV7-7
TGTGCTAGCAGCACCGGTGGAGCGGGAAACAATGAGCAGTTCTTC
CASSTGGAGNNEQFF
>NA|TRBJ2-1|TRBD2|TRBV7-6
TGTGCCAGCAGCTTAACTAGCGGGAGGAGAAATGAGCAGTTCTTC
CASSLTSGRRNEQFF
>NA|TRBJ2-3|NA|TRBV14
TGTGCCAGCAGCCAAGCCACAGGCTTCACAGATACGCAGTATTTT
CASSQATGFTDTQYF
>NA|TRBJ1-2|NA|TRBV9
TGTGCCAGCAGCGTCAGGGGAGAGGACTATGGCTACACCTTC
CASSVRGEDYGYTF
>NA|TRBJ1-3|NA|TRBV5-4
TGTGCCAGCACCGATCGGCTGGGCAGGGCCTCTGGAAACACCATATATTTT
CASTDRLGRASGNTIYF
>NA|TRBJ1-4|NA|TRBV14
TGTGCCAGCAGCCCTACGGACGGAAAGGGGGAAAAACTGTTTTTT
CASSPTDGKGEKLFF
>NA|TRBJ2-5|TRBD2|TRBV2
TGTGCCAGCAGGGGTCGCGGGAGGGGACAAGAGACCCAGTACTTC
CASRGRGRGQETQYF
>NA|TRBJ2-3|NA|TRBV2
TGTGCCAGCAACCCCCGGACCAACAAGGATACGCAGTATTTT
CASNPRTNKDTQYF
>NA|TRBJ2-7|NA|TRBV7-8
TGTGCCAGCAGCGACCGGGACGGGGCCTACGAGCAGTACTTC
CASSDRDGAYEQYF
>NA|TRBJ1-3|TRBD1|TRBV14
TGTGCCAGCAGCCAAGCGACAGGGATCAACACCATATATTTT
CASSQATGINTIYF
>NA|TRBJ2-5|NA|TRBV30
TGTGCCTGGATGGTGCCCAGTATCGGGACCCAGTACTTC
CAWMVPSIGTQYF
>few|TRBJ1-1|NA|TRBV7-3
TGTGCCAGCAGCTTATACGAGGGGAGAGGGACTGAAGCTTTCTTT
CASSLYEGRGTEAFF
>few|TRBJ2-1|TRBD2|TRBV10-3
TGTGCCATCAGTGAGACTAGCGGGAGTAAGGGTGAGCAGTTCTTC
CAISETSGSKGEQFF
>NA|TRBJ1-2|NA|TRBV4-3
TGCGCCAGCAGCCAAGGGAGAGCTAACTATGGCTACACCTTC
CASSQGRANYGYTF
>NA|TRBJ1-1|TRBD1|TRBV10-1
TGCGCCAGGAGAACACCCGGGACAGGGTTTACTGAAGCTTTCTTT
CARRTPGTGFTEAFF
>NA|TRBJ2-5|NA|TRBV6-1
TGTGCCAGCGGGTCCGAGGGACAAGAGACCCAGTACTTC
CASGSEGQETQYF
>NA|TRBJ1-1|NA|TRBV13
TGTGCCAGCAGCCTGACTGGGGGGCCCTTAAGGAACACTGAAGCTTTCTTT
CASSLTGGPLRNTEAFF
>NA|TRBJ2-3|NA|TRBV7-6
TGTGCCAGCAGCCTACTCGGCTTAGCGCCCTCGTATTTT
CASSLLGLAPSYF
>once|TRBJ2-2|NA|TRBV5-6
TGTGCCAGCAGCCTGAACACCGGGGAGCTGTTTTTT
CASSLNTGELFF
>NA|TRBJ1-1|NA|TRBV6-1
TGTGCCAGCAGCGTTAGTTGGAACACTGAAGCTTTCTTT
CASSVSWNTEAFF
>NA|TRBJ2-3|NA|TRBV5-4
TGTGCCAGCAGCTTTAAAGGGAGAGTCTCTAGCACAGATACGCAGTATTTT
CASSFKGRVSSTDTQYF